The 7 T cell receptor delta chains listed next were all sequenced from one sample in a study of γδ T cells in repeated Plasmodium falciparum infection. Vgamma9/Vdelta2+ and Vdelta2-negative gammadelta T cells were flow-sorted from PBMC for bulk sequencing. TCRdb re-called clones from the multiplex PCR reads via CATT. The repertoire has 75,000 to 100,000 delta-chain clones, around 1.4% of them found once; the top ten carry more than 7%. The sample consisted of gamma-delta T cells from blood. Source of these receptors: a pool of human donors (malaria-infected and uninfected, not separated).

This clone was detected only a few times. TCRdb records a much larger clone's protein for this DNA, with a difference at residue 11 that likely arises from a read error; the protein given is the translation of the DNA. The V gene is TRDV1, the J gene TRDJ2; no definite D call. This CDR3 has 14 amino acids. From germline, CDR1 is TSWWSYY and CDR2 QGS. The CDR3 reads CALGENALEALLFF. CDR3 DNA: TGTGCTCTTGGGGAAAATGCCCTGGAGGCACTACTCTTCTTT.

Of note for this clone: TCRdb's protein, taken from a much larger clone, differs from this DNA's translation at residue 10, likely owing to a read error; the protein displayed comes from the DNA. This chain uses TRDV1 with TRDJ1; D may be TRDD3 (5 bases). The J gene, missing from TCRdb, was assigned here through DNA to germline matching. The germline V gene has CDR1 TSWWSYY and CDR2 QGS. The V and J ends lost 0 bases and 9 bases respectively, with 29 bases between them. The CDR3 covers 19 residues. CDR3 nucleotides: TGTGCTCTTGGGGAACTACCCCGTCTGAGGAATACGGACCCTGTGGAACTCATCTTT. Translation: CALGELPRLRNTDPVELIF.

This clone has a handful of counts. A far larger clone lies a single base away; this is likely a read error. Other DNA sequences in this sample translate to the same CDR3. The rearrangement uses TRDV2 and TRDJ1, with 7 bases lining up with TRDD3. Germline-derived CDR1 and CDR2 are GEAIGNYY and EKD. After removal of 1 base from V and 10 bases from J, the junction contained 20 bases not matched to a gene. This CDR3 has 17 residues. CDR3 DNA: TGTGCCTGTGACACTCTCCGCGCTAGCGGGGGATTCGACGGACTCATCTTT. It encodes CACDTLRASGGFDGLIF.

This clone was recorded many times. This DNA's translation differs at residue 7 from TCRdb's protein, which comes from a much larger clone; a read error is likely, and the protein shown is translated from the DNA. The rearrangement joins TRDV2 to TRDJ1; D gene unclear. Trimming took 0 bases from V and 2 from J, leaving 18 bases between them. From germline, CDR1 is GEAIGNYY and CDR2 EKD. The CDR3 spans 17 residues. CDR3 sequence: CACDTVEEAPRTDKLIF. As DNA, the CDR3 is TGTGCCTGTGACACCGTGGAGGAGGCCCCGAGAACCGATAAACTCATCTTT.

This clone was recorded a few times. A far larger clone lies a single base away; this is likely a read error. The same CDR3 arises from other DNA sequences in this sample as well. The chain combines TRDV1 with TRDJ1; 9 bases are shared with TRDD3. The J gene is absent in TCRdb and was assigned here via DNA matching to germline. In germline, CDR1 is TSWWSYY, CDR2 QGS. J was trimmed by 0 bases and V by 6 bases; bases with no gene match: 26. The CDR3 length is 22 residues. The CDR3: CALGESSRYWGTRTLHTDKLIF. The CDR3 DNA follows: TGTGCTCTTGGAGAATCGTCCCGGTACTGGGGGACTCGGACCCTCCACACCGATAAACTCATCTTT.

This clone was detected ten times or more. This rearrangement joins TRDV1 to TRDJ1; 9 nucleotides line up with TRDD2. Trimming removed 4 bases from V and 7 bases from J; junction bases left unmatched: 19. This CDR3 contains 18 residues. From germline, CDR1 is TSWWSYY and CDR2 QGS. CDR3 residues: CALGGSLPTDFQAGKLIF. CDR3 DNA sequence: TGTGCTCTTGGGGGCAGCCTTCCTACTGACTTTCAAGCCGGTAAACTCATCTTT.

With regard to this clone: A far more abundant clone sits one base away, making this likely a read error. This sample includes further DNA sequences coding for the same CDR3. This sequence joins TRDV1 and TRDJ1; 10 bases are shared with TRDD3. CDR3 length: 21 residues. The V gene's germline CDR1 is TSWWSYY and CDR2 QGS. CDR3 amino acids: CALGEPPFPSIGGYGADKLIF. The CDR3 DNA follows: TGTGCTCTTGGGGAACCCCCCTTCCCCTCAATCGGGGGATACGGGGCCGATAAGCTCATCTTT.